Shown below are 25 T cell receptor beta chains from a single sample sequenced in a study of blood T cell repertoires in COVID-19. Repertoires were generated with immunoSEQ multiplex PCR, while TCRdb's copy carries only in-frame clones and drops some. The sample yields some 200,000 clones, under 90% seen once. Sequenced: peripheral blood. These receptor sequences come from a man at least 80 years old with acute or convalescent COVID-19.

The V and J genes are TRBV7-2 and TRBJ2-3; no reliable D call. Germline V gene data show CDR1 as SGHTA and CDR2 as FQGNSA. The CDR3 length is 15 residues. V dropped 5 bases and J dropped 0 bases, with 12 bases sitting between them. The CDR3 nucleotides are TGTGCCAGCAGCGTAAGAGTTGGTAGCACAGATACGCAGTATTTT. Its translation: CASSVRVGSTDTQYF.

The chain carries TRBV19 and TRBJ2-3, with a tentative D call TRBD2 (6 bases). The CDR3 is made up of 13 amino acids. V gave up 6 bases and J gave up 4 bases, with 11 bases separating them. The germline V gene encodes CDR1 LNHDA and CDR2 SQIVND (reference sequence). CDR3 protein: CASRPRGPDTQYF. CDR3 nucleotide sequence: TGTGCCAGTAGACCGCGGGGCCCAGATACGCAGTATTTT. Full variable domain (rest looked up from reference TRBV19 and TRBJ2-3): DGGITQSPKYLFRKEGQNVTLSCEQNLNHDAMYWYRQDPGQGLRLIYYSQIVNDFQKGDIAEGYSVSREKKESFPLTVTSAQKNPTAFYLCASRPRGPDTQYFGPGTRLTVL.

The CDR3 nucleotides are TGCGCCAGCAGCCCCTGGGGAGCGGGAGTACAAGAGACCCAGTACTTC. Protein sequence: CASSPWGAGVQETQYF. The chain links TRBV10-2 to TRBJ2-5; 8 bases are shared with TRBD2. Per the germline V gene, CDR1 is WSHSY and CDR2 is SAAADI. The CDR3 length is 16 residues. The V gene end was trimmed by 6 bases and the J gene end by 2 bases; junction bases not matched to a gene: 11.

This clone was seen a few times. J is TRBJ2-3 and V is TRBV5-1; 13 bases map to TRBD2. Germline V CDR1 and CDR2: SGHRS, YFSETQ. The CDR3 consists of 17 residues. After removal of 4 bases from V and 4 bases from J, the junction contained 9 bases not matched to a gene. CDR3 residues: CASSARTSGSSADTQYF. CDR3 sequence (DNA): TGCGCCAGCAGCGCAAGGACTAGCGGGAGCTCTGCAGATACGCAGTATTTT.

The chain couples TRBV6-2 or TRBV6-3 to TRBJ2-1; 11 positions agree with TRBD2. The V gene's germline CDR1 is MNHEY and CDR2 SVGEGT. This CDR3 has 15 amino acids. V gave up 6 bases and J gave up 5 bases; unmatched junction bases: 6. The CDR3 DNA reads as TGTGCCAGCAGCGACGGGACTAGCGGCCACAATGAGCAGTTCTTC. It encodes CASSDGTSGHNEQFF.

This clone was seen just once. The J gene is TRBJ2-5, the V gene TRBV29-1, with 7 bases aligning to TRBD1. Germline values: CDR1 SQVTM, CDR2 ANQGSEA. V shed 7 bases, J shed 3 bases, and the junction held 11 bases outside the gene matches. This CDR3 region has 14 residues. In DNA, the CDR3 is TGCAGCGGCCAAAAGGGGGCTGGAAAAGAGACCCAGTACTTC. Its protein is CSGQKGAGKETQYF.

The V and J genes are TRBV4-1 and TRBJ2-5, with 8 bases that match TRBD1. The CDR3 totals 16 residues. The junction had 5 bases not matched to a gene; V was cut back by 1 base and J by 1 base. Germline V gives CDR1 MGHRA, CDR2 YSYEKL. The CDR3 region is CASSQATGGSQETQYF. CDR3 in DNA: TGCGCCAGCAGCCAAGCCACAGGGGGTTCCCAAGAGACCCAGTACTTC.

The gene calls are TRBV11-2 and TRBJ2-7; possibly TRBD2 for D (5 bases). The ends were cut back, 6 bases at V and 0 bases at J, with 12 bases in the middle. Germline CDR1 SGHAT, CDR2 FQNNGV. The CDR3 extends over 14 amino acids. DNA of the CDR3: TGTGCCAGCAGACTAGGGCTAAGCTCCTACGAGCAGTACTTC. Protein sequence: CASRLGLSSYEQYF.

The chain recombines TRBV11-2 with TRBJ2-7, with D unclear. The germline V gene has CDR1 SGHAT and CDR2 FQNNGV. V was pared by 5 bases and J by 5 bases, with 19 bases between. There are 15 residues in the CDR3. The CDR3 sequence: CASSPSSLGFDEQYV. Here the CDR3 DNA reads TGTGCCAGCAGCCCCTCATCCCTAGGTTTCGACGAGCAGTACGTC.

The rearrangement uses TRBV7-2 and TRBJ2-1; 12 bases match TRBD2. The CDR3 loop spans 16 amino acids. Germline CDR1 SGHTA, CDR2 FQGNSA. V trimming: 1 base; J trimming: 4 bases; junction bases outside the gene matches: 2. The chain's CDR3 is CASSLGGTSGYNEQFF. The CDR3 coding sequence is TGTGCCAGCAGCTTAGGTGGGACTAGCGGGTACAATGAGCAGTTCTTC.

This chain links TRBV3-1 (or the pseudogene TRBV3-2) with TRBJ1-2; D unresolved. The V gene's germline CDR1 is LGHDT and CDR2 YNNKEL (reference sequence). V dropped 2 bases and J dropped 1 base, with 5 bases sitting between them. CDR3 size: 13 residues. The CDR3 sequence is CASSQTDNYGYTF. The CDR3 DNA is TGTGCCAGCAGCCAAACAGATAACTATGGCTACACCTTC.

The J gene is TRBJ1-4, the V gene TRBV10-3, with a possible D match to TRBD1 (5 bases). Trimming left V 2 bases short and J 4 bases short, with 11 bases between. This CDR3 region has 15 residues. Germline V gives CDR1 ENHRY, CDR2 SYGVKD. CDR3 in amino acids: CAISERKDNNEKLFF. Here the CDR3 DNA reads TGTGCCATCAGTGAGAGAAAGGACAATAATGAAAAACTGTTTTTT.

J is TRBJ2-7 and V is TRBV2, with 8 bases aligning to TRBD1. The V gene end was trimmed by 8 bases and the J gene end by 2 bases; junction bases not matched to a gene: 5. The CDR3 extends over 13 amino acids. Germline CDR1 is SNHLY and CDR2 is FYNNEI. Here the CDR3 DNA reads TGTGCCAGCGTAGACAGGGGCCCCTACGAGCAGTACTTC. Encoded protein: CASVDRGPYEQYF.

CDR3 loop: CASSESSSRFTDTQYF. The CDR3 DNA reads TGCGCCAGCAGTGAGTCTTCTAGCCGATTCACAGATACGCAGTATTTT. The chain carries TRBV10-1 and TRBJ2-3; possibly TRBD2 for D (5 bases). CDR3 size: 16 residues. V was shortened by 0 bases and J by 2 bases, with 12 bases between the two germline ends. Germline assignment: CDR1 WNHNN and CDR2 SYGVQD (reference sequence).

The chain combines TRBV27 with TRBJ2-1; 9 nucleotides line up with TRBD1. V lost 6 bases and J lost 4; bases outside the gene matches: 16. Germline CDR1 and CDR2: MNHEY and SMNVEV (reference sequence). The CDR3 extends over 18 amino acids. The DNA for the CDR3 is TGTGCCAGCAGCAGCGACAGGGGGTTGGGGCGGGAATACAATGAGCAGTTCTTC. Translated, it gives CASSSDRGLGREYNEQFF.

This clone was counted a few times. This chain links TRBV28 with TRBJ1-2, with D perhaps TRBD1 (6 bases). The CDR3 extends over 14 amino acids. Germline CDR1 is MDHEN and CDR2 is SYDVKM. V was pared by 4 bases and J by 4 bases, with 13 bases between. CDR3 in DNA: TGTGCCAGCAGTTCGACAGGTGGCTTCTATGGCTACACCTTC. Protein: CASSSTGGFYGYTF.

The chain is built from TRBV18 and TRBJ2-3; tentative D call: TRBD1 (6 bases). CDR1 is KGHSH and CDR2 is LQKENI in the germline V gene. Trimming pared 0 bases from V and 4 bases from J, leaving 11 bases between. The CDR3 contains 15 residues. The CDR3 nucleotides are TGTGCCAGCTCACCACCGGGACAAGGGGCAGATACGCAGTATTTT. Its translation: CASSPPGQGADTQYF.

V gene TRBV14 combines with J gene TRBJ1-1; D call uncertain. Trimming removed 4 bases at V and 4 bases at J, with 10 bases between. The CDR3 is made up of 13 amino acids. Germline assignment: CDR1 SGHDN and CDR2 FVKESK. CDR3 protein: CASSREVSTEAFF. CDR3 bases: TGTGCCAGCAGCCGCGAGGTATCCACTGAAGCTTTCTTT.

This clone was seen a few times. The chain employs TRBV28 and TRBJ1-6, with 7 bases lining up with TRBD1. The CDR3 runs 13 residues. CDR1 and CDR2 from the germline V gene are MDHEN and SYDVKM. The V gene end was trimmed by 6 bases and the J gene end by 11 bases; junction bases not matched to a gene: 7. CDR3: CASSHDRVTPLHF. The CDR3, as DNA: TGTGCCAGCAGCCACGACAGGGTAACACCCCTCCACTTT.

This rearrangement joins TRBV3-1 (or the pseudogene TRBV3-2) to TRBJ1-3; TRBD1 agrees at 10 bases. In germline, CDR1 is LGHDT, CDR2 YNNKEL (reference sequence). J gave up 3 bases and V 4 bases, and 3 bases lay outside the gene matches. There are 15 residues in the CDR3. This CDR3 reads CASSPTGGRGNTIYF. The DNA of the CDR3 is TGTGCCAGCAGCCCGACAGGGGGCCGTGGAAACACCATATATTTT.

This chain joins TRBV7-2 and TRBJ1-6; unclear D gene. Trimming shortened V by 5 bases and J by 3 bases, and 2 bases separated the two germline ends. Germline-derived CDR1 and CDR2 are SGHTA and FQGNSA. This CDR3 has 12 amino acids. The CDR3 sequence: CASSLYNSPLHF. In DNA, the CDR3 is TGTGCCAGCAGCCTCTATAATTCACCCCTCCACTTT.

CDR3 sequence (DNA): TGTGCCAGCAGCTTAGAAGCCGCATCAGATACGCAGTATTTT. This codes for CASSLEAASDTQYF. The rearrangement joins TRBV11-2 to TRBJ2-3; D remains ambiguous. Germline values: CDR1 SGHAT, CDR2 FQNNGV. CDR3 size: 14 residues. With 0 bases removed from V and 4 bases from J, the gap between germline ends came to 8 bases.

This chain links TRBV29-1 with TRBJ1-3; D possibly corresponds to TRBD1 (6 bases). CDR3 size: 12 residues. V lost 5 bases, J lost 2 bases, and 7 bases lay in between. Germline V CDR1 and CDR2: SQVTM, ANQGSEA. The CDR3, as DNA: TGCAGCGTTACAGGGACTGGAAACACCATATATTTT. This codes for CSVTGTGNTIYF.

The chain links TRBV4-3 to TRBJ2-1; possible D gene TRBD2, 6 bases. The germline V gene has CDR1 LGHNA and CDR2 YSLEER. This CDR3 is built from 15 residues. V shed 1 base and J shed 4 bases, with 11 bases lying between them. The CDR3 bases are TGCGCCAGCAGCCAAGCCCTAGCGCTGTACAATGAGCAGTTCTTC. Translated: CASSQALALYNEQFF.

V and J are TRBV27 and TRBJ2-6; D is unclear. The CDR3 is 13 residues long. Germline assignment: CDR1 MNHEY and CDR2 SMNVEV (reference sequence). Trimming removed 3 bases at V and 3 bases at J, with 3 bases between. The CDR3 spells CASSFYGANVLTF. The CDR3 coding sequence is TGTGCCAGCAGTTTTTATGGGGCCAACGTCCTGACTTTC. The complete variable domain, with remaining parts taken from reference TRBV27 and TRBJ2-6, reads EAQVTQNPRYLITVTGKKLTVTCSQNMNHEYMSWYRQDPGLGLRQIYYSMNVEVTDKGDVPEGYKVSRKEKRNFPLILESPSPNQTSLYFCASSFYGANVLTFGAGSRLTVL.